The present T cell receptor beta chain was sequenced within a study of PD-1 blockade in classical Hodgkin lymphoma. The patients all showed relapse after autologous stem cell transplantation, while their brentuximab vedotin exposure varied. The table came from immunoSEQ multiplex PCR; TCRdb's copy has only in-frame clones and leaves some out. The repertoire consists of 12,000 or so clones, with about four fifths occurring once and the leading ten covering approximately 25%. A remark on this clone: Its antigen remains unidentified.

General observations from the study: A reduction in baseline TCR diversity was reportedly seen in newly diagnosed patients relative to healthy donors.

Germline assignment: CDR1 MNHNY and CDR2 SVGAGI (reference sequence). With 6 bases removed from V and 7 bases from J, the gap between germline ends came to 22 bases. This CDR3 has 16 residues. This specimen consisted of peripheral blood mononuclear cells (PBMCs), obtained at baseline. This clonotype was obtained from a human donor with classical Hodgkin lymphoma. The rearrangement joins TRBV6-6 to TRBJ1-5, with D tentatively TRBD1 (6 bases). CDR3 in amino acids: CASRSRGGATRQPQHF. The CDR3 nucleotides read TGTGCCAGCAGGAGTCGTGGGGGGGCAACCCGACAGCCCCAGCATTTT.